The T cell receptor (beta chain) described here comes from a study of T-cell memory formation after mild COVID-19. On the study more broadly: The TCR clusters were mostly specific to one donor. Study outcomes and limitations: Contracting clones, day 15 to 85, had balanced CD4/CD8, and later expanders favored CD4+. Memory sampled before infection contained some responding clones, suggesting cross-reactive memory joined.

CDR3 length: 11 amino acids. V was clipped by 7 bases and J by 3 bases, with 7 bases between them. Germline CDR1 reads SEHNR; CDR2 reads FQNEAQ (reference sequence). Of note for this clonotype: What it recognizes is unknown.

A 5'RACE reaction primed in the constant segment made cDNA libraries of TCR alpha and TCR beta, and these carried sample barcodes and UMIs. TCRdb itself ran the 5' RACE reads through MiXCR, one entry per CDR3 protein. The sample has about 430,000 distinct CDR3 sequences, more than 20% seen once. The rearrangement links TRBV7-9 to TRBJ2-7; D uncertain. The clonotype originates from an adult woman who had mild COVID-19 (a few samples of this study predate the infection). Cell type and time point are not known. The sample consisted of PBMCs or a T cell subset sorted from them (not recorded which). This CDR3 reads CASTKLYEQYF. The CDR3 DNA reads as TGTGCCAGCACGAAACTCTACGAGCAGTACTTC. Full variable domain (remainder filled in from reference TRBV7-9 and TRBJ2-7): DTGVSQNPRHKITKRGQNVTFRCDPISEHNRLYWYRQTLGQGPEFLTYFQNEAQLEKSRLLSDRFSAERPKGSFSTLEIQRTEQGDSAMYLCASTKLYEQYFGPGTRLTVT.